The rows below give T cell receptor beta chains drawn from one sample of a study of T-cell memory formation after mild COVID-19. TCRdb analysed the 5' RACE reads with MiXCR anew, one entry per CDR3 protein. The table lists under 550,000 distinct CDR3 sequences, roughly 18% of them singletons. Material for sequencing was PBMCs or a T cell subset sorted from them (not recorded which). Source of these receptors: a young man who had mild COVID-19 (a few samples of this study predate the infection). Cell type and time point are not known. Both conserved end residues are trimmed from each CDR3. Each record gives: V gene, CDR3 length, CDR3 protein.

TRBV29-1 13 SVRGRGGTTGELF
TRBV20-1 13 SALAPGQGSNEQF
TRBV18 16 ASSPPRSRGSTTDTQY
TRBV14 13 ASSHPGALTDTQY
TRBV5-4 11 ASSLRSDETQY
TRBV5-1 14 ASSYLRDSSSYEQY
TRBV4-1 13 ASSQNFGDRDTQY
TRBV7-3 21 ASSLAGEHSQGSRLNGNQPQH
TRBV5-1 12 ASSAEGRTDTQY
TRBV7-2 11 ASSLYREYGYT
TRBV6-2/TRBV6-3 15 ASSYVVIRRWGTEAF
TRBV10-3 12 ATRASQALEKLF
TRBV20-1 12 SALSGGRRETQY
TRBV10-2 13 ASSPDRGSSYEQY
TRBV4-1 12 ASSPWRGHNEQF
TRBV10-1 18 ASSENPSGGAGNQYNEQF
TRBV6-5 14 ASMRQRSATNEKLF
TRBV7-2 13 ASSLKGQGEQPQH
TRBV29-1 10 SVVAGGYEQF
TRBV6-6 11 ASSLGAALEAF